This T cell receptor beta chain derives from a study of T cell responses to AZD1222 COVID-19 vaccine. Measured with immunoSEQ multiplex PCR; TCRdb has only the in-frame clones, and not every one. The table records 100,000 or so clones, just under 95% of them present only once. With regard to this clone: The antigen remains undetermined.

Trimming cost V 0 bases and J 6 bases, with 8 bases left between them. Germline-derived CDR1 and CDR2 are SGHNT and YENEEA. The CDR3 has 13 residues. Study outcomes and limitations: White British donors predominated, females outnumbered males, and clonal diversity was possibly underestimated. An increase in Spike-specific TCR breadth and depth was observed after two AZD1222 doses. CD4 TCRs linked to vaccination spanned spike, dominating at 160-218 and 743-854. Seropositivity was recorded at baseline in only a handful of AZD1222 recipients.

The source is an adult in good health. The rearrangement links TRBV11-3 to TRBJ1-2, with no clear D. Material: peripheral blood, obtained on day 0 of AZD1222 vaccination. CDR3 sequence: CASSLDAGNGYTF. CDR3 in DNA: TGTGCCAGCAGCTTAGATGCGGGGAATGGCTACACCTTC.